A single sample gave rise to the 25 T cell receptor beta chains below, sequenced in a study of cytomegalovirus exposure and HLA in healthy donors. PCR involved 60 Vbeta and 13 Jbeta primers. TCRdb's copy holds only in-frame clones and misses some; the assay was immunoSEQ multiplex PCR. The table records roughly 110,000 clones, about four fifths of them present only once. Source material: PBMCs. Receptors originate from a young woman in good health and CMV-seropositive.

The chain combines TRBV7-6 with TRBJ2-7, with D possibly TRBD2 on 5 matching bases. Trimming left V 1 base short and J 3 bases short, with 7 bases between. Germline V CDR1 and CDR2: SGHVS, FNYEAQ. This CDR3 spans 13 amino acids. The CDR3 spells CASSLGENYEQYF. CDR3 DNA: TGTGCCAGCAGCTTAGGGGAGAACTACGAGCAGTACTTC. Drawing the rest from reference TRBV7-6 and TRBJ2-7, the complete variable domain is GAGVSQSPRYKVTKRGQDVALRCDPISGHVSLYWYRQALGQGPEFLTYFNYEAQQDKSGLPNDRFSAERPEGSISTLTIQRTEQRDSAMYRCASSLGENYEQYFGPGTRLTVT.

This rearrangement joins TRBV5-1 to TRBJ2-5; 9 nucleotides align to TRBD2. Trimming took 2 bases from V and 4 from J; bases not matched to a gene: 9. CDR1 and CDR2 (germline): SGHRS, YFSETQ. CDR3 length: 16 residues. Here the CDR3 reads CASSFGLARVGETQYF. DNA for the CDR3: TGCGCCAGCAGCTTCGGACTAGCGAGGGTCGGAGAGACCCAGTACTTC.

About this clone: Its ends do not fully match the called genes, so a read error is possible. The CDR3 region is CSSASITGGQFF. CDR3 nucleotides: TGTTCCAGCGCCTCAATCACAGGGGGCCAGTTCTTC. The genes are TRBV7-9 and TRBJ2-1, with 9 bases that match TRBD1. CDR3 size: 12 residues. CDR1 is SEHNR, CDR2 FQNEAQ, per germline (reference sequence).

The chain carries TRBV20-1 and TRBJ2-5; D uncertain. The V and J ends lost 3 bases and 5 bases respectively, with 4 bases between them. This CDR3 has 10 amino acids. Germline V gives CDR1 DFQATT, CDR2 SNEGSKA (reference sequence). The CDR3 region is CSASLETQYF. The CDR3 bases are TGCAGTGCTAGCTTGGAGACCCAGTACTTC.

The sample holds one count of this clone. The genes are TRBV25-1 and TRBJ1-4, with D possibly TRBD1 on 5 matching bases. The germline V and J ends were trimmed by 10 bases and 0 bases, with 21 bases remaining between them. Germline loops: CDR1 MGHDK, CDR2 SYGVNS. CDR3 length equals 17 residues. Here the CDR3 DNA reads TGTGCCATCAGGGACGAGGGTCCCCACCCAACTAATGAAAAACTGTTTTTT. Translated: CAIRDEGPHPTNEKLFF.

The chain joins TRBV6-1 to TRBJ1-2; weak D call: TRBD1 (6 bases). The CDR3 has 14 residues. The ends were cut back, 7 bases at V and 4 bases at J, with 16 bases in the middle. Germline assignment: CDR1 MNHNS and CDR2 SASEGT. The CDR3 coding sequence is TGTGCCAGCAACGGGGGGGCGGACCCCTATGGCTACACCTTC. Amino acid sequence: CASNGGADPYGYTF.

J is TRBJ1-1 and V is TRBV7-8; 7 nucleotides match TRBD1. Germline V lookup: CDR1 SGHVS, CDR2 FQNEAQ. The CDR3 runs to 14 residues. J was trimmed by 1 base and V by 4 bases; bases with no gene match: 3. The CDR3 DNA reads TGTGCCAGCAGCTCATGGACAGGGAACACTGAAGCTTTCTTT. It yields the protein CASSSWTGNTEAFF.

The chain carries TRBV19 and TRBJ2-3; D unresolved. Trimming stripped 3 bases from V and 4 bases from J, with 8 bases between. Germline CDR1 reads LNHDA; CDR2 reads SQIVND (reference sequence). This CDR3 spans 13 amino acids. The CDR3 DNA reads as TGTGCCAGTAGTATTCAAGCACCAGATACGCAGTATTTT. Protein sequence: CASSIQAPDTQYF.

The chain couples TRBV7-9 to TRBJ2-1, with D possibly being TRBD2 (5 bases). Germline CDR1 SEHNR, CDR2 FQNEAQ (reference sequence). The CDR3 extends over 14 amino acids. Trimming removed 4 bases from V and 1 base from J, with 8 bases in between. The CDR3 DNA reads TGTGCCAGCAGCTCCCGGGGTTCCTACAATGAGCAGTTCTTC. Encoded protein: CASSSRGSYNEQFF.

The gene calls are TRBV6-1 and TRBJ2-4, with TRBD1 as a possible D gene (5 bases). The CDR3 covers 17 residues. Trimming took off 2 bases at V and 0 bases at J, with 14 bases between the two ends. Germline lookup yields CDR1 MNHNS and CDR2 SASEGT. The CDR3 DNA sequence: TGTGCCAGCAGTGAATGGTGGGGCAGTCCAGCCAAAAACATTCAGTACTTC. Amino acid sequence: CASSEWWGSPAKNIQYF.

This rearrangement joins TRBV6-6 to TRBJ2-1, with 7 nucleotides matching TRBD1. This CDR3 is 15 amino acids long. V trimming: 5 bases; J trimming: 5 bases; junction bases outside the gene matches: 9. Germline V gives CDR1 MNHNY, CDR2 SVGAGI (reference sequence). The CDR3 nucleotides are TGTGCCAGCAGTCGCCCAGGGGGTGGGAACAATGAGCAGTTCTTC. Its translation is CASSRPGGGNNEQFF.

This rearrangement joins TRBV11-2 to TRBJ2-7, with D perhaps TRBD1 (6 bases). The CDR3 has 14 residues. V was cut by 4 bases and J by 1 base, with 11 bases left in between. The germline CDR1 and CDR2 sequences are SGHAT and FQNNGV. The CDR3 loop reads CASSSTGQSYEQYF. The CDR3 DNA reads TGTGCCAGCAGCTCCACTGGACAGTCCTACGAGCAGTACTTC.

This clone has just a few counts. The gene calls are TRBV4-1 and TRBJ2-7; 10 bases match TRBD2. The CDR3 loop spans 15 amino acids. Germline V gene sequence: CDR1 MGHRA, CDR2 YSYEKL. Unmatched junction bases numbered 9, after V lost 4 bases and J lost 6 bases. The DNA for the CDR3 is TGCGCCAGCAGCCCCGAGCTAGCGGGAGATCCCGAGCAGTACTTC. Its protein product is CASSPELAGDPEQYF.

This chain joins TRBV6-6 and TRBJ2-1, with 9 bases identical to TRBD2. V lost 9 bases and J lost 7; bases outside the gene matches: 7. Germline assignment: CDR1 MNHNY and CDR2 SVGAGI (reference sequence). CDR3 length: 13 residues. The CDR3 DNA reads TGTGCCAGTCTAGCGGGGACGATTAATGAGCAGTTCTTC. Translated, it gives CASLAGTINEQFF.

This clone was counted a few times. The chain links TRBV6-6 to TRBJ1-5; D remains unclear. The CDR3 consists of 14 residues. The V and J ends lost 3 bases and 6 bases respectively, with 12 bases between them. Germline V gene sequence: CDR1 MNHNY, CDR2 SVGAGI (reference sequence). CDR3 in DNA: TGTGCCAGCAGTTATGGGAGGGAGGGTCAGCCCCAGCATTTT. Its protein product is CASSYGREGQPQHF.

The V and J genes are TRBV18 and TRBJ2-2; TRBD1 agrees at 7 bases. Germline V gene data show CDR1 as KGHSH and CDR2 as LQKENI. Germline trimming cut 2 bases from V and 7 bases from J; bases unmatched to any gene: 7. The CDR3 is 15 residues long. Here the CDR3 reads CASSPGITGDGELFF. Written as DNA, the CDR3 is TGTGCCAGCTCACCAGGGATAACAGGGGACGGGGAGCTGTTTTTT.

Here the CDR3 reads CASSLSGGRGKDTQYF. CDR3 nucleotides: TGTGCCAGCAGTTTATCGGGCGGGAGAGGTAAAGATACGCAGTATTTT. V usage is TRBV27 and J usage is TRBJ2-3, with 7 bases identical to TRBD2. There are 16 residues in the CDR3. Germline CDR1 is MNHEY and CDR2 is SMNVEV (reference sequence). Trimming took 0 bases from V and 5 from J; bases not matched to a gene: 8.

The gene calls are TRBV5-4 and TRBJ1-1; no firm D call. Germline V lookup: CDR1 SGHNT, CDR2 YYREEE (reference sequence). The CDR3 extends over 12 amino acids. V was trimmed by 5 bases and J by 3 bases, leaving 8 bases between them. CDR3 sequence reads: CASRSPDTEAFF. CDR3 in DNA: TGTGCCAGCAGGTCTCCAGACACTGAAGCTTTCTTT.

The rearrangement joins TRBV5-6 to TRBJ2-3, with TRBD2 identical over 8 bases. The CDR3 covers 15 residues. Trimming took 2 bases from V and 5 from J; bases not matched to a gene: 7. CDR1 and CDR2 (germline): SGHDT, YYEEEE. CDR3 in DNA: TGTGCCAGCAGCTTTCAAGCGGGAGAAGGAGATACGCAGTATTTT. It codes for CASSFQAGEGDTQYF.

The CDR3 reads CASSLERGQGLAETQYF. The DNA of the CDR3 is TGTGCCAGCAGCTTAGAGCGGGGACAGGGGTTAGCAGAGACCCAGTACTTC. The chain has TRBV11-3 and TRBJ2-5; TRBD1 agrees at 10 bases. Per the germline V gene, CDR1 is SGHNT and CDR2 is YENEEA. The CDR3 is 17 amino acids. The junction had 8 bases not matched to a gene; V was cut back by 0 bases and J by 4 bases.

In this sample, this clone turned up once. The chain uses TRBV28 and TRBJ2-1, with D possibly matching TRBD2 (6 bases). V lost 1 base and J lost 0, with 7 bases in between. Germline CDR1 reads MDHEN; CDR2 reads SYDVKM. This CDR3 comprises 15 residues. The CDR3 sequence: CASSLLADSYNEQFF. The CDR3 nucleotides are TGTGCCAGCAGTTTATTAGCGGACTCCTACAATGAGCAGTTCTTC.

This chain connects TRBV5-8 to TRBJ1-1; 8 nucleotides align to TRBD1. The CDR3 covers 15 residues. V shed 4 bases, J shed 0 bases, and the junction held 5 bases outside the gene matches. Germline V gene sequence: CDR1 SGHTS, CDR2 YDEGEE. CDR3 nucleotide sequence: TGTGCCAGCAGCACCGGACAGGGTTTGAACACTGAAGCTTTCTTT. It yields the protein CASSTGQGLNTEAFF.

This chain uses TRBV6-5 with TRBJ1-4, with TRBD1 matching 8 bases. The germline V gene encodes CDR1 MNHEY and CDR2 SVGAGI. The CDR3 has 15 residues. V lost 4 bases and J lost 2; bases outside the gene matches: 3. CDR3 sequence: CASSFRTGTNEKLFF. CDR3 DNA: TGTGCCAGCAGTTTCCGGACAGGGACTAATGAAAAACTGTTTTTT.

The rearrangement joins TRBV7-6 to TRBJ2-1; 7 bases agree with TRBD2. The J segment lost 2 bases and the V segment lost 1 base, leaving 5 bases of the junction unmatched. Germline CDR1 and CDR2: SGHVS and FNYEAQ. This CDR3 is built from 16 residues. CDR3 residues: CASSLVLAGAYNEQFF. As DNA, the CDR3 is TGTGCCAGCAGCTTAGTACTCGCGGGAGCCTACAATGAGCAGTTCTTC.

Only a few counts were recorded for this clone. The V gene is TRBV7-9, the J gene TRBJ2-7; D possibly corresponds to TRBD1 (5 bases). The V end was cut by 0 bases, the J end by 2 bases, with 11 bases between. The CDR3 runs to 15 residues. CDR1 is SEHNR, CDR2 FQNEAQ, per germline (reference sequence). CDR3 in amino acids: CASSLASVRAYEQYF. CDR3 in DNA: TGTGCCAGCAGCTTAGCGTCGGTCAGGGCCTACGAGCAGTACTTC.